This T cell receptor beta chain was sequenced during a study of blood T cell repertoires in COVID-19. Assay used: immunoSEQ multiplex PCR; TCRdb lists only in-frame clones, some missing. The sample holds roughly 250,000 clones, approximately 89% seen once. The sequenced sample consisted of peripheral blood. The origin of this receptor is a man aged 40-55 years who had recovered from COVID-19.

The CDR3 here is CASSPGTTAGELFF. The CDR3, as DNA: TGTGCCAGCAGCCCAGGAACCACGGCAGGGGAGCTGTTTTTT. The chain has TRBV4-2 and TRBJ2-2; D is unclear. Germline-derived CDR1 and CDR2 are LGHNA and YNFKEQ. The CDR3 has 14 residues. V was pared by 4 bases and J by 8 bases, with 14 bases between.